This T cell receptor beta chain derives from a study of blood T cell repertoires in COVID-19. The ends lost 3 bases at V and 5 bases at J; junction bases unmatched: 9. This CDR3 is built from 16 residues. Germline loops: CDR1 KGHSH, CDR2 LQKENI. Clones were sequenced by immunoSEQ multiplex PCR, and TCRdb holds only the in-frame ones, with some missing. The sample includes some 48,000 clones, approximately 78% of them seen just once. This clone has more than one count but fewer than ten. J is TRBJ2-1 and V is TRBV18; 8 nucleotides line up with TRBD2. Input material: peripheral blood. The TCR sequence derives from a human donor with acute or convalescent COVID-19. The donor label of this sample is uncertain. CDR3: CASSPGSGSPHNEQFF. DNA for the CDR3: TGTGCCAGCTCACCGGGAAGCGGGAGCCCCCACAATGAGCAGTTCTTC.